Below, 2 T cell receptor beta chains from the same sample are listed, as sequenced in a study of molecular identifiers for immune sequencing clone quantification. TCRdb re-derived calls from the PCR reads in MiXCR, one entry per CDR3 protein. The sample lists about 320,000 distinct CDR3 sequences; about 22% were seen once. Sequences were obtained from naive CD8+ T cells from blood, with Jurkat cell RNA spiked in. Sample subset: FACS-sorted CD8+CD4-CCR7+CD45RA+ naive T cells. These TCRs come from a human donor in good health. Some libraries in this study had Jurkat cell RNA spiked in.

This clonotype showed up many times. The chain recombines TRBV9 with TRBJ2-7; perhaps TRBD1 as D (7 bases). The CDR3 is 14 amino acids. V was cut by 0 bases and J by 2 bases, with 9 bases left in between. Germline CDR1 reads SGDLS; CDR2 reads YYNGEE. CDR3 region: CASSVAGGTYEQYF. The DNA of the CDR3 is TGTGCCAGCAGCGTAGCAGGGGGGACCTACGAGCAGTACTTC.

Details on this clonotype: This may come from a read error, since a much larger clone is one base off. V gene TRBV15 combines with J gene TRBJ2-4; possible D gene TRBD2, 5 bases. The CDR3 sequence is 18 residues long. V lost 0 bases and J lost 3, with 18 bases in between. Germline V gene sequence: CDR1 LNHNV, CDR2 YYDKDF (reference sequence). DNA for the CDR3: TGTGCCACCAGCAGAGATGGCTATGGGGAGACGGACAAAAACATTCAGTACTTC. This encodes CATSRDGYGETDKNIQYF.